Listed below are T cell receptor beta chains from one sample, sequenced in a study of T cells in Graves' hyperthyroidism and ophthalmopathy. Each CDR3 protein is one row after TCRdb ran MiXCR on the multiplex PCR reads. The repertoire holds approximately 690,000 distinct CDR3 sequences, with under 25% as singletons. Sequenced sample: blood. The receptors here all came from a young man with Graves' ophthalmopathy. CDR3s include the opening cysteine and the closing phenylalanine or tryptophan. The D gene is left open where the match is weak. Only part of the rows carry a size: once, few, many, or a class if the clone is expanded.

J,D,V,size,CDR3,DNA
TRBJ1-1,.,TRBV3-1,few,CASSPYSGNTEAFF,TGTGCCAGCAGCCCCTACAGTGGGAATACTGAAGCTTTCTTT
TRBJ2-7,TRBD2,TRBV14,.,CASSPLRTSGRNEQYF,TGTGCCAGCAGCCCCCTTAGGACTAGCGGGAGGAACGAGCAGTACTTC
TRBJ2-2,TRBD1,TRBV7-2,.,CASSLGRQGIYTGELFF,TGTGCCAGCAGCTTAGGGCGACAGGGGATTTACACCGGGGAGCTGTTTTTT
TRBJ2-3,.,TRBV2,.,CASRLQADTQYF,TGTGCCAGCAGGCTACAGGCAGATACGCAGTATTTT
TRBJ1-2,.,TRBV6-1,many,CASSETNTRQVRGYTF,TGTGCCAGCAGTGAAACAAACACCCGACAGGTGCGGGGCTACACCTTC
TRBJ2-3,TRBD1,TRBV7-2,.,CASSTRDRGGGDTQYF,TGTGCCAGCAGCACACGGGACAGGGGCGGAGGAGATACGCAGTATTTT
TRBJ2-1,.,TRBV30,many,CAWSGGRGGGVEQFF,TGTGCCTGGAGTGGGGGTCGTGGAGGGGGTGTTGAGCAGTTCTTC
TRBJ2-3,.,TRBV27,.,CASSLRLRTDTQYF,TGTGCCAGCAGTTTACGCCTCAGAACAGATACGCAGTATTTT
TRBJ2-1,TRBD2,TRBV7-9,many,CASSFRSGLRYNEQFF,TGTGCCAGCAGCTTCCGTAGCGGGTTACGTTACAATGAGCAGTTCTTC
TRBJ2-3,.,TRBV7-2,.,CASSLQSYTQYF,TGTGCCAGCAGCCTCCAGTCGTACACGCAGTATTTT
TRBJ2-3,.,TRBV7-9,.,CASTPADTQYF,TGTGCCAGCACCCCGGCAGATACGCAGTATTTT
TRBJ2-5,.,TRBV11-2,many,CASSFEGGETQYF,TGTGCCAGCAGCTTTGAAGGTGGAGAGACCCAGTACTTC
TRBJ2-7,.,TRBV28,.,CASSHPGDVRNEQYF,TGTGCCAGCAGCCATCCGGGGGACGTGAGGAACGAGCAGTACTTC
TRBJ2-5,.,TRBV5-1,many,CASSLLDHPNLETQYF,TGCGCCAGCAGCTTGTTGGACCACCCTAATCTGGAGACCCAGTACTTC
TRBJ1-1,.,TRBV6-1,many,CASSEIRWVNTEAFF,TGTGCCAGCAGTGAAATCCGTTGGGTGAACACTGAAGCTTTCTTT
TRBJ2-3,.,TRBV20-1,few,CSASRVAADTQYF,TGCAGTGCTAGTCGAGTAGCAGCAGATACGCAGTATTTT
TRBJ2-1,.,TRBV25-1,many,CASSETAYNEQFF,TGTGCCAGCAGTGAGACGGCTTACAATGAGCAGTTCTTC
TRBJ2-3,.,TRBV20-1,few,CSAPGAGLPDTQYF,TGCAGTGCTCCGGGGGCAGGGTTGCCAGATACGCAGTATTTT
TRBJ2-2,TRBD1,TRBV29-1,.,CSVAGQSNTGELFF,TGCAGCGTTGCGGGACAGTCGAACACCGGGGAGCTGTTTTTT
TRBJ1-1,.,TRBV28,many,CASSLQGRAEAFF,TGTGCCAGCAGTTTACAGGGAAGGGCTGAAGCTTTCTTT